This TCR beta chain was identified in a study of cytomegalovirus exposure and HLA in healthy donors. On the study more broadly: From HLA-typed donors, an early data release held some 91 million unique TCRs. Study outcomes and limitations: Cytomegalovirus status was reportedly diagnosed by the classifier with high specificity and sensitivity. Compared with the roughly 730-donor mean, an Asian-associated ancestry cluster reportedly had fewer N-insertions, according to a later analysis.

Points on this clone: The antigen is not known.

Germline CDR1 is SGHNT and CDR2 is YYREEE (reference sequence). Trimming cost V 1 base and J 0 bases; bases outside gene matches: 7. CDR3 size: 17 residues. The donors, nominally healthy at sampling, likely had unrecorded immune exposures. The PCR ran on 60 Vbeta and 13 Jbeta primers. TCRdb's copy holds only in-frame clones and misses some; the assay was immunoSEQ multiplex PCR. The sample consists of roughly 180,000 clones, 65% to 80% of them appearing once. Material for sequencing was PBMCs. The receptor was isolated from a woman in her twenties or thirties in good health and CMV-seropositive. This rearrangement joins TRBV5-4 to TRBJ2-4; 7 positions match TRBD1. The CDR3 DNA reads TGTGCCAGCAGCTTGTGGGACAGCTCACTAGCCAAAAACATTCAGTACTTC. Translating it yields CASSLWDSSLAKNIQYF.